A selection of T cell receptor beta chains follows, all from one sample in a study of OX40 agonist ivuxolimab in advanced cancers. Method: immunoSEQ multiplex PCR; TCRdb's copy keeps in-frame clones and lacks some. This sample has roughly 62,000 clones; around 83% occur once, and the top ten carry roughly 4.4%. Sequenced here: CD4+ or CD8+ T cells sorted from blood, sampled in a trial of the OX40 agonist ivuxolimab. These receptors came from an adult with an advanced solid tumor such as melanoma, head and neck, liver or kidney cancer. CDR3s include the opening cysteine and the closing phenylalanine or tryptophan. A D gene is named only where the DNA matches it firmly. Clone size is given for some rows only: seen once, a few or many times, or a class if the clone is expanded.

CDR3nt,CDR3aa,d_gene,abundance,v_gene,j_gene
TGCGCCAGCAGCCCGGAGGCTTACTTTAATGAAAAACTGTTTTTT,CASSPEAYFNEKLFF,.,.,TRBV5-1,TRBJ1-4
TGTGCCAGCAGTCCCAGGGGGACAGTGGGAGAGACCCAGTACTTC,CASSPRGTVGETQYF,TRBD1,.,TRBV2,TRBJ2-5
TGCGCCAGCAGCCCCCGGGGTGGGGCGCAGACCGGGGAGCTGTTTTTT,CASSPRGGAQTGELFF,.,.,TRBV5-1,TRBJ2-2
TGTGCCAGCTCACCAGGGGTATCGAGCTCCTACGAGCAGTACTTC,CASSPGVSSSYEQYF,.,.,TRBV18,TRBJ2-7
TGTGCCAGCAGCTTAGGGGTCTCCAGGAGCTACACCTTC,CASSLGVSRSYTF,.,.,TRBV5-6,TRBJ1-2
TGTGCCAGCAGCTTGGGGGCCATAGCGGCAGATACGCAGTATTTT,CASSLGAIAADTQYF,.,.,TRBV7-9,TRBJ2-3
TGCGCCAGCAGCCCGAGACAGGGTTCCTACGAGCAGTACTTC,CASSPRQGSYEQYF,TRBD1,once,TRBV4-3,TRBJ2-7
TGTGCCAGCAGGCCCTCAATTAGCTTCCATGAGCAGTTCTTC,CASRPSISFHEQFF,.,.,TRBV7-6,TRBJ2-1
TGTGCCAGCAGTGATACACTAGCGGGGAGTCAAGAGACCCAGTACTTC,CASSDTLAGSQETQYF,TRBD2,.,TRBV2,TRBJ2-5
TGTGCCAGCAGCTTCGGTCCAGTTGATGAGCAGTACTTC,CASSFGPVDEQYF,.,.,TRBV5-5,TRBJ2-7
TGTGCCAGCAGCCAGGTGGGGGACAGGGGGCCCGGCACTGAAGCTTTCTTT,CASSQVGDRGPGTEAFF,TRBD1,.,TRBV5-6,TRBJ1-1
TGTGCCAGCACAGCAGGATATGGCTACACCTTC,CASTAGYGYTF,.,.,TRBV6-1,TRBJ1-2
TGTGCCAGCAGTGACCCCGGGACTATTCCAGAGACCCAGTACTTC,CASSDPGTIPETQYF,TRBD2,.,TRBV6-1,TRBJ2-5
TGTGCCAGCTCACCAGGGACAGGGGGTGGCGAGCAGTACTTC,CASSPGTGGGEQYF,TRBD1,.,TRBV18,TRBJ2-7
TGTGCCAGCAGCCCCGGACTAGCGGGGGACCCCGGGGAGCTGTTTTTT,CASSPGLAGDPGELFF,TRBD2,.,TRBV9,TRBJ2-2
TGTGCCAGCAGTTACTCGATGGGTAACTATGGCTACACCTTC,CASSYSMGNYGYTF,.,.,TRBV6-6,TRBJ1-2
TGTGCCAGCAGCTCCCGGGGGAATCACAATGAGCAGTTCTTC,CASSSRGNHNEQFF,.,.,TRBV11-2,TRBJ2-1
TGTGCCAGCAGCTTAAGGACCTACAATGAGCAGTTCTTC,CASSLRTYNEQFF,.,.,TRBV7-8,TRBJ2-1
TGTGCCAGCAGCGGACAGGGTGGTAATCAGCCCCAGCATTTT,CASSGQGGNQPQHF,TRBD1,.,TRBV2,TRBJ1-5
TGTGCCACCAGCAGAGACCCGGGTCTCACCGGGGAGCTGTTTTTT,CATSRDPGLTGELFF,.,.,TRBV15,TRBJ2-2
TGTGCCAGCAGCTTAGGGGTTTCTAACTATGGCTACACCTTC,CASSLGVSNYGYTF,.,.,TRBV11-3,TRBJ1-2
TGTGCCAGCAGTCCCGGGACAGGGTTTGGCTACACCTTC,CASSPGTGFGYTF,TRBD1,.,TRBV2,TRBJ1-2
TGTGCCATCAGTGGGGCTGAAGGGGAAGAGACCCAGTACTTC,CAISGAEGEETQYF,.,.,TRBV10-3,TRBJ2-5
TGCGCCAGCAGCCCCCAACCCTTGACACGCCGAAACACCATATATTTT,CASSPQPLTRRNTIYF,.,.,TRBV5-1,TRBJ1-3
TGTGCCAGCAGTTTAGTACAGGGGTTGACTGAAGCTTTCTTT,CASSLVQGLTEAFF,TRBD1,.,TRBV28,TRBJ1-1
TGTGCCAGCAGCTTGGAGGGCGGGAACACTGAAGCTTTCTTT,CASSLEGGNTEAFF,.,.,TRBV5-4,TRBJ1-1
TGTGCCAGTAGTACCTCACAAGACACCGGGGAGCTGTTTTTT,CASSTSQDTGELFF,.,.,TRBV19,TRBJ2-2
TGCAGTGCTCCAGAGACCCAGTACTTC,CSAPETQYF,.,.,TRBV20-1,TRBJ2-5
TGCAGCGTTGAAGACCCCGGTCGGCAGGGCTACACCTTC,CSVEDPGRQGYTF,.,.,TRBV29-1,TRBJ1-2
TGCGCCAGCAGCTTGGGACCTGTCCAAGAGACCCAGTACTTC,CASSLGPVQETQYF,.,.,TRBV5-1,TRBJ2-5
TGTGCCAGTAGTGCTCCTAGCGGGGATACGCAGTATTTT,CASSAPSGDTQYF,TRBD2,.,TRBV19,TRBJ2-3
TGTGCCAGCAGTGGGGGACTAGCGGGGACCTACGAGCAGTACTTC,CASSGGLAGTYEQYF,TRBD2,.,TRBV6-1,TRBJ2-7
TGTGCCAGCAGTGAACGTAGCGGGGGGGGCTCGTATTTT,CASSERSGGGSYF,TRBD2,.,TRBV28,TRBJ2-3